This T cell receptor beta chain was recorded in a study of identical twins. Whole-study findings and limits: Fewer insertions marked abundant cord blood beta clonotypes; young adult naive trended weakly, memory not at all. When twins shared out-of-frame alpha sequences, those sequences had excess low generation probability. Analyses based on zero insertions could be partly confounded by invariant MAIT and iNKT cells.

The CDR3 loop spans 15 amino acids. Germline V gives CDR1 SGHTA, CDR2 FQGNSA. V was cut by 2 bases and J by 1 base, with 11 bases left in between. Concerning this clonotype: Its specificity is unknown.

Template switching created a universal primer site, and the cDNA included unique molecular identifiers. A single record per CDR3 protein comes from TCRdb applying MiXCR to the 5' RACE reads. Seen here are approximately 470,000 distinct CDR3 sequences, 13% to 15% observed once, and the top ten hold about 0.52%. The same sample was also used in a study of yellow fever vaccine responses in identical twins.

This receptor was identified in a young woman in good health. Sequencing used CD4+ T cells sorted from blood. The rearrangement links TRBV7-2 to TRBJ2-5, with a possible D match to TRBD2 (5 bases). Written as DNA, the CDR3 is TGTGCCAGCAGCTTAAGAGGGAAGTCCCAAGAGACCCAGTACTTC. Protein: CASSLRGKSQETQYF.